This TCR beta chain is drawn from a study of T cell responses to AZD1222 COVID-19 vaccine. Trimming pared 8 bases from V and 7 bases from J, leaving 17 bases between. This CDR3 is 14 amino acids long. Germline CDR1 is SNHLY and CDR2 is FYNNEI. The count of this clone is one. Here immunoSEQ multiplex PCR was the method, and the copy in TCRdb shows in-frame clones only, minus some. This sample carries 170,000 or so clones, 85% to 95% of them seen once, and the ten largest clones take roughly 0.9%. The sequence derives from an adult in good health. The gene calls are TRBV2 and TRBJ1-4, with D possibly matching TRBD1 (6 bases). This specimen was peripheral blood, taken on day 0 of AZD1222 vaccination. The CDR3 nucleotides read TGTGCCAGCGCCCCTCGGGGGGCGGGTGAAAAACTGTTTTTT. This translates into CASAPRGAGEKLFF.